Below, 11 T cell receptor beta chains from the same sample are listed, as sequenced in a study of beta chain features in type 1 diabetes. Sequencing targeted expressed TCRB transcripts, as all isolated RNA had been reverse transcribed. Method: immunoSEQ multiplex PCR; TCRdb's copy keeps in-frame clones and lacks some. The profile shows about half a million clones, over 25% of them singletons. The sample comprised naive CD4+ T cells from blood. These TCRs come from a man younger than 35 in good health.

The DNA for the CDR3 is TGTGCCAGCAGTGTCACAGGGCGCTCCTACAATGAGCAGTTCTTC. It encodes CASSVTGRSYNEQFF. The rearrangement links TRBV28 to TRBJ2-1, with D possibly TRBD1 on 6 matching bases. V was shortened by 5 bases and J by 0 bases, with 11 bases between the two germline ends. The CDR3 extends over 15 amino acids. Germline V gene lookup returns CDR1 MDHEN and CDR2 SYDVKM.

This chain uses TRBV30 with TRBJ2-1; D gene ambiguous. The germline CDR1 and CDR2 sequences are GTSNPN and SVGIG (reference sequence). The CDR3 is 14 residues long. V lost 4 bases and J 0 bases, leaving 10 bases between the germline ends. The CDR3 region is CAWNSYPSYNEQFF. CDR3 coding DNA: TGTGCCTGGAACAGCTACCCCTCCTACAATGAGCAGTTCTTC.

This clone was counted only a few times. Additional DNA sequences in this sample encode the identical CDR3. The chain carries TRBV6-6 and TRBJ2-5; the D is unclear. The CDR3 covers 11 residues. Germline loops: CDR1 MNHNY, CDR2 SVGAGI (reference sequence). The V end was cut by 6 bases, the J end by 2 bases, with 4 bases between. Here the CDR3 DNA reads TGTGCCAGCAGCCCTCAAGAGACCCAGTACTTC. Encoded protein: CASSPQETQYF.

The V and J genes are TRBV15 and TRBJ2-3; 9 bases fit TRBD2. The CDR3 runs to 16 residues. Germline V CDR1 and CDR2: LNHNV, YYDKDF (reference sequence). V trimming: 2 bases; J trimming: 4 bases; junction bases outside the gene matches: 7. CDR3 loop: CATSRLAGRNSDTQYF. CDR3 nucleotides: TGTGCCACCAGCAGACTAGCGGGACGGAACTCAGATACGCAGTATTTT.

Details on this clone: Additional DNA sequences in this sample encode the identical CDR3. The rearrangement uses TRBV5-1 and TRBJ2-6; D not resolved. This CDR3 is 15 amino acids long. Trimming removed 2 bases at V and 1 base at J, with 7 bases between. Looked up from germline, CDR1 is SGHRS and CDR2 is YFSETQ. CDR3 sequence reads: CASSFLGSGANVLTF. As DNA, the CDR3 is TGCGCCAGCAGCTTTCTCGGGTCTGGGGCCAACGTCCTGACTTTC.

In its sample, this clone was seen a few times. V gene TRBV15 combines with J gene TRBJ2-7; D possibly corresponds to TRBD1 (6 bases). The ends were cut back, 5 bases at V and 4 bases at J, with 18 bases in the middle. CDR1 is LNHNV, CDR2 YYDKDF, per germline (reference sequence). This CDR3 has 15 residues. The CDR3 sequence: CATSPIVRGGYEQYF. CDR3 in DNA: TGTGCCACCAGCCCGATCGTCAGGGGTGGGTACGAGCAGTACTTC.

This clone was seen a handful of times. This chain's CDR3 is CASSLVSGTGAGEQFF. As DNA, the CDR3 is TGTGCCAGCAGCTTAGTGTCCGGGACAGGGGCCGGTGAGCAGTTCTTC. The genes are TRBV7-2 and TRBJ2-1, with 10 bases fitting TRBD1. V lost 1 base, J lost 9 bases, and 9 bases stayed unmatched. Germline V gene sequence: CDR1 SGHTA, CDR2 FQGNSA. The CDR3 loop spans 16 amino acids. The full variable domain, its missing parts supplied by reference TRBV7-2 and TRBJ2-1, is GAGVSQSPSNKVTEKGKDVELRCDPISGHTALYWYRQSLGQGLEFLIYFQGNSAPDKSGLPSDRFSAERTGGSVSTLTIQRTQQEDSAVYLCASSLVSGTGAGEQFFGPGTRLTVL.

V is TRBV7-9 and J is TRBJ2-5, with 9 bases matching TRBD1. The CDR3 has 15 residues. Per the germline V gene, CDR1 is SEHNR and CDR2 is FQNEAQ (reference sequence). The ends lost 2 bases at V and 5 bases at J; junction bases unmatched: 6. The CDR3 reads CASSLQQGASETQYF. CDR3 sequence (DNA): TGTGCCAGCAGCTTACAACAGGGGGCCTCGGAGACCCAGTACTTC.

This clone turned up a few times. The chain has TRBV7-2 and TRBJ2-1, with 10 positions matching TRBD2. Germline V gene sequence: CDR1 SGHTA, CDR2 FQGNSA. The CDR3 runs 16 residues. The V segment lost 4 bases and the J segment 5 bases; nucleotides outside the gene matches: 8. The CDR3 DNA reads as TGTGCCAGCAGCTCGGCTAGCGGGAGAATCCACAATGAGCAGTTCTTC. This translates into CASSSASGRIHNEQFF.

This clone turned up a few times. The rearrangement links TRBV5-1 to TRBJ2-5, with 7 bases lining up with TRBD1. Trimming at V came to 4 bases and at J to 5 bases, leaving 11 bases not matched to a gene. The CDR3 contains 15 residues. Germline V CDR1 and CDR2: SGHRS, YFSETQ. CDR3 loop: CASSAQPQGTETQYF. The CDR3 DNA sequence: TGCGCCAGCAGCGCTCAACCACAGGGGACGGAGACCCAGTACTTC. Full variable domain (outside the CDR3, taken from reference TRBV5-1 and TRBJ2-5): KAGVTQTPRYLIKTRGQQVTLSCSPISGHRSVSWYQQTPGQGLQFLFEYFSETQRNKGNFPGRFSGRQFSNSRSEMNVSTLELGDSALYLCASSAQPQGTETQYFGPGTRLLVL.

This clone was detected only a few times. The same CDR3 is also encoded by other DNA sequences in this sample. This rearrangement joins TRBV7-9 to TRBJ1-2; tentatively, D is TRBD1 (5 bases). Germline loops: CDR1 SEHNR, CDR2 FQNEAQ (reference sequence). Trimming removed 6 bases from V and 4 bases from J, with 9 bases in between. This CDR3 comprises 12 residues. The CDR3 is CASSPGLYGYTF. DNA of the CDR3: TGTGCCAGCAGTCCAGGGCTCTATGGCTACACCTTC.